These 28 T cell receptor beta chains originate from one sample sequenced in a study of regulatory T cells in long-lasting Graves disease. Time point reported: persistent/refractory GD, antithyroid drugs over 5 years with positive TRAb. Extracted RNA from PBMCs served as the source of the TCR library. Investigators prepared the TCR beta libraries by applying iRepertoire HTBI primers and Arm-PCR of CDR3 regions. TCRdb re-called the multiplex PCR reads through MiXCR, storing one row per CDR3 protein. The profile covers more than 650,000 distinct CDR3 sequences, with 30% appearing a single time and 42% taken by the ten largest. Sequenced material: peripheral blood mononuclear cells (PBMCs), taken when the disease was refractory, from a patient treated with antithyroid drugs. The receptors were gathered from a female donor with Graves disease.

This clonotype turned up a few times. The rearrangement uses TRBV5-1 and TRBJ1-3; 8 nucleotides align to TRBD1. The CDR3 covers 13 residues. V trimming: 7 bases; J trimming: 4 bases; junction bases outside the gene matches: 4. Germline loops: CDR1 SGHRS, CDR2 YFSETQ. This chain's CDR3 is CASRTGRGNTIYF. CDR3 in DNA: TGCGCCAGCCGGACAGGGAGGGGAAACACCATATATTTT.

V is TRBV2 and J is TRBJ1-6; the D is unclear. Germline assignment: CDR1 SNHLY and CDR2 FYNNEI. CDR3 length: 15 amino acids. V dropped 7 bases and J dropped 5 bases, with 15 bases sitting between them. CDR3 coding DNA: TGTGCCAGCAACCCGGACGGTCCCCATAATTCACCCCTCCACTTT. Its protein product is CASNPDGPHNSPLHF.

This rearrangement joins TRBV20-1 to TRBJ1-4; no definite D call. With 3 bases removed from V and 10 bases from J, the gap between germline ends came to 12 bases. Germline CDR1 and CDR2: DFQATT and SNEGSKA (reference sequence). CDR3 length: 12 residues. This chain's CDR3 is CSARAWPGKLFF. The CDR3 nucleotides are TGCAGTGCTAGGGCGTGGCCCGGAAAACTGTTTTTT.

This clonotype has only a few counts. The chain is built from TRBV20-1 and TRBJ2-7; the D call may be TRBD1 or TRBD2 (6 bases each). The CDR3 is 14 amino acids. V lost 5 bases to trimming and J lost 3 bases, with 17 bases between them. Per the germline V gene, CDR1 is DFQATT and CDR2 is SNEGSKA (reference sequence). CDR3 in amino acids: CSAFRGRGGYEQYF. CDR3 DNA: TGCAGTGCTTTCCGGGGGCGAGGGGGCTACGAGCAGTACTTC.

V usage is TRBV6-5 and J usage is TRBJ1-2; D is unclear. Germline assignment: CDR1 MNHEY and CDR2 SVGAGI. The CDR3 extends over 16 amino acids. V was shortened by 0 bases and J by 4 bases, with 15 bases between the two germline ends. As DNA, the CDR3 is TGTGCCAGCAGTTACTCGGCGGCGCGGCGGACCTATGGCTACACCTTC. This gives the protein CASSYSAARRTYGYTF.

The chain recombines TRBV11-3 with TRBJ1-1; no clear D. V was trimmed by 5 bases and J by 0 bases, leaving 10 bases between them. Germline V gene sequence: CDR1 SGHNT, CDR2 YENEEA. CDR3 length: 14 amino acids. The CDR3 DNA is TGTGCCAGCAGCGACCGAGGCCTGAACACTGAAGCTTTCTTT. Translating it yields CASSDRGLNTEAFF.

This clonotype was counted a few times. The chain couples TRBV4-1 to TRBJ1-2; D is perhaps TRBD1 (5 bases). This CDR3 has 14 residues. CDR1 MGHRA and CDR2 YSYEKL come from the germline V gene. V lost 6 bases to trimming and J lost 5 bases, with 16 bases between them. CDR3 loop: CASSQLSDSYGYTF. The CDR3 DNA reads as TGCGCCAGCAGTCAACTGTCTGACAGTTATGGCTACACCTTC.

The chain has TRBV7-3 and TRBJ1-2, with a possible D match to TRBD1 (5 bases). The CDR3 is 13 amino acids. Per the germline V gene, CDR1 is SGHTA and CDR2 is FQGTGA. V was clipped by 3 bases and J by 8 bases, with 13 bases between them. CDR3 amino acids: CASSLYKGSGYTF. The CDR3 DNA follows: TGTGCCAGCAGCTTGTACAAGGGGTCAGGCTACACCTTC.

In its sample, this clonotype was seen many times. The chain couples TRBV12-3 or TRBV12-4 to TRBJ2-5; maybe TRBD1 (6 bases). The CDR3 is 13 residues long. Trimming took 6 bases from V and 1 from J, leaving 9 bases between them. The CDR3 DNA reads TGTGCCAGCAGAACGACAGGCCAAGAGACCCAGTACTTC. It translates to CASRTTGQETQYF.

The CDR3 DNA sequence: TGTGCCAGCAGTTTGGGGCAGATGGGCATTCAGTACTTC. Translated: CASSLGQMGIQYF. V gene TRBV28 combines with J gene TRBJ2-4, with TRBD1 as a possible D gene (5 bases). Germline lookup yields CDR1 MDHEN and CDR2 SYDVKM. The CDR3 totals 13 residues. The germline V and J ends were trimmed by 3 bases and 9 bases, with 12 bases remaining between them.

This clonotype was counted between two and nine times. The chain carries TRBV5-4 and TRBJ2-7; 13 positions match TRBD2. Germline trimming cut 0 bases from V and 6 bases from J; bases unmatched to any gene: 12. This CDR3 is 18 amino acids long. Germline V gene data show CDR1 as SGHNT and CDR2 as YYREEE (reference sequence). The CDR3 DNA follows: TGTGCCAGCAGCTTGGAGGGACTAGCGGGGTACTACGGGGTCGAGCAGTACTTC. It codes for CASSLEGLAGYYGVEQYF. The variable domain in full, completed from reference TRBV5-4 and TRBJ2-7, reads ETGVTQSPTHLIKTRGQQVTLRCSSQSGHNTVSWYQQALGQGPQFIFQYYREEENGRGNFPPRFSGLQFPNYSSELNVNALELDDSALYLCASSLEGLAGYYGVEQYFGPGTRLTVT.

The table lists this clonotype with a few counts. DNA for the CDR3: TGTGCCAGCAGTGAAGAGACAGGGGGTGGGTTGGGCGAGCAGTACTTC. Residues: CASSEETGGGLGEQYF. The genes are TRBV25-1 and TRBJ2-7, with TRBD1 matching 9 bases. There are 16 residues in the CDR3. Germline V lookup: CDR1 MGHDK, CDR2 SYGVNS. With V trimmed by 2 bases and J by 6 bases, 11 bases remained unmatched.

In the case of this clonotype: With a much larger clone just one base away, this may be a read error. The missing conserved phenylalanine or tryptophan at the end of this CDR3 makes a read error likely. The chain combines TRBV12-3 or TRBV12-4 with TRBJ2-7; 9 nucleotides agree with TRBD1. Unmatched junction bases numbered 11, after V lost 7 bases and J lost 4 bases. CDR3 size: 15 residues. The CDR3 sequence: CASTNRQGEWYEQYS. CDR3 bases: TGTGCCAGCACCAACCGACAGGGGGAATGGTACGAGCAGTACTCC.

This chain joins TRBV27 and TRBJ1-1, with 12 positions matching TRBD1. From germline, CDR1 is MNHEY and CDR2 SMNVEV (reference sequence). CDR3 size: 17 residues. J was trimmed by 5 bases and V by 7 bases; bases with no gene match: 14. The CDR3 DNA reads as TGTGCCAGCAATCTCCCCTCCGGGACAGGGGGCAAGACTGAAGCTTTCTTT. It translates to CASNLPSGTGGKTEAFF.

This clonotype appeared a few times. The V call is TRBV12-3 or TRBV12-4, the J call TRBJ1-2; no reliable D call. Trimming left V 6 bases short and J 8 bases short, with 19 bases between. The CDR3 has 14 amino acids. For the CDR3, the DNA is TGTGCCAGCAGGGAGTCGACGTTTTATGGAGGCTACACCTTC. Translated, it gives CASRESTFYGGYTF.

V and J are TRBV20-1 and TRBJ2-3; possibly TRBD1 for D (6 bases). CDR1 is DFQATT, CDR2 SNEGSKA, per germline (reference sequence). Trimming cost V 0 bases and J 0 bases, with 10 bases left between them. This CDR3 is 15 amino acids long. In DNA, the CDR3 is TGCAGTGCTAGAGAAGGGGGAACCAGCACAGATACGCAGTATTTT. Protein product: CSAREGGTSTDTQYF.

This clonotype was seen a few times. The chain links TRBV15 to TRBJ1-5; TRBD1 is a possible D gene (5 bases). Trimming removed 6 bases at V and 4 bases at J, with 10 bases between. Germline CDR1 and CDR2: LNHNV and YYDKDF (reference sequence). The CDR3 consists of 13 residues. DNA of the CDR3: TGTGCCACCAGTTCTGGGGCTAATCAGCCCCAGCATTTT. As protein: CATSSGANQPQHF. The whole variable domain, filled in from reference TRBV15 and TRBJ1-5, reads DAMVIQNPRYQVTQFGKPVTLSCSQTLNHNVMYWYQQKSSQAPKLLFHYYDKDFNNEADTPDNFQSRRPNTSFCFLDIRSPGLGDTAMYLCATSSGANQPQHFGDGTRLSIL.

Points on this clonotype: This may stem from a read error, because a much larger clone lies one nucleotide away. Here the CDR3 omits its conserved ending phenylalanine or tryptophan, so a read error is the likely source. V is TRBV12-3 or TRBV12-4 and J is TRBJ1-1, with 10 bases lining up with TRBD1. This CDR3 is built from 15 residues. Trimming took 5 bases from V and 0 from J; bases not matched to a gene: 3. CDR3 amino acids: CASSLTGGVNTEAFL. The CDR3 DNA reads as TGTGCCAGCAGTCTGACAGGGGGCGTGAACACTGAAGCTTTCCTT.

This clonotype occurred once. The chain has TRBV20-1 and TRBJ1-4; D possibly corresponds to TRBD1 (5 bases). This CDR3 has 12 residues. V was trimmed by 6 bases and J by 5 bases, leaving 10 bases between them. Germline-derived CDR1 and CDR2 are DFQATT and SNEGSKA (reference sequence). For the CDR3, the DNA is TGCAGTGCCCCAGGGTTCAATGAAAAACTGTTTTTT. Amino acid sequence: CSAPGFNEKLFF.

This clonotype has just a few counts. V and J are TRBV9 and TRBJ2-7, with D unclear. Germline CDR1 is SGDLS and CDR2 is YYNGEE. V dropped 0 bases and J dropped 1 base, with 8 bases sitting between them. This CDR3 comprises 14 residues. The CDR3 loop reads CASSVEPLSYEQYF. In DNA, the CDR3 is TGTGCCAGCAGCGTAGAACCTTTATCCTACGAGCAGTACTTC.

There are a few counts of this clonotype. J is TRBJ2-6 and V is TRBV11-2; D is ambiguous. The CDR3 runs 14 residues. From germline, CDR1 is SGHAT and CDR2 FQNNGV. The germline V and J ends were trimmed by 2 bases and 4 bases, with 6 bases remaining between them. CDR3 residues: CASSLWVGANVLTF. In DNA, the CDR3 is TGTGCCAGCAGCTTATGGGTGGGGGCCAACGTCCTGACTTTC.

CDR3 protein: CARLLRGDVRGRTFDEQYF. CDR3 DNA: TGTGCCAGACTACTCCGGGGAGATGTGCGGGGAAGGACTTTCGACGAGCAGTACTTC. The chain carries TRBV25-1 and TRBJ2-7, with D perhaps TRBD2 (6 bases). Germline V CDR1 and CDR2: MGHDK, SYGVNS. The CDR3 is 19 amino acids. The V and J ends lost 9 bases and 5 bases respectively, with 35 bases between them.

J is TRBJ1-2 and V is TRBV24-1; no clear D. CDR1 is KGHDR, CDR2 SFDVKD, per germline. Trimming cost V 2 bases and J 0 bases, with 6 bases left between them. The CDR3 consists of 14 residues. CDR3 region: CATSDSSTNYGYTF. For the CDR3, the DNA is TGTGCCACCAGTGATTCGTCCACTAACTATGGCTACACCTTC.

This clonotype was detected ten times or more. The V and J genes are TRBV6-1 and TRBJ1-5; 10 bases map to TRBD1. V was pared by 4 bases and J by 3 bases, with 6 bases of the junction left unmatched. CDR3 length equals 16 residues. Per the germline V gene, CDR1 is MNHNS and CDR2 is SASEGT. The CDR3 spells CASSASDRGNNQPQHF. CDR3 DNA sequence: TGTGCCAGCAGTGCGTCGGACAGGGGGAACAATCAGCCCCAGCATTTT.

This rearrangement joins TRBV2 to TRBJ2-7; D unresolved. This CDR3 is built from 12 residues. V was trimmed by 11 bases and J by 2 bases, leaving 13 bases between them. Germline values: CDR1 SNHLY, CDR2 FYNNEI. In nucleotides, the CDR3 is TGTGCCGGGATCGGCCAACCCTACGAGCAGTACTTC. Protein: CAGIGQPYEQYF.

The chain combines TRBV12-3 or TRBV12-4 with TRBJ2-7; D is unclear. This CDR3 has 14 amino acids. V lost 1 base to trimming and J lost 5 bases, with 12 bases between them. The chain's CDR3 is CASSLDNLGNEQYF. In DNA, the CDR3 is TGTGCCAGCAGTTTAGACAATCTTGGCAACGAGCAGTACTTC.

This clonotype was seen only a few times. The chain recombines TRBV5-6 with TRBJ1-2; TRBD1 matches at 9 bases. The CDR3 spans 16 residues. V trimming: 5 bases; J trimming: 6 bases; junction bases outside the gene matches: 14. Germline CDR1 SGHDT, CDR2 YYEEEE. The CDR3 here is CASSTGTGRVNNGYTF. DNA of the CDR3: TGTGCCAGCAGTACCGGGACAGGGCGGGTCAACAATGGCTACACCTTC. Together with reference TRBV5-6 and TRBJ1-2, the CDR3 gives the full variable domain: DAGVTQSPTHLIKTRGQQVTLRCSPKSGHDTVSWYQQALGQGPQFIFQYYEEEERQRGNFPDRFSGHQFPNYSSELNVNALLLGDSALYLCASSTGTGRVNNGYTFGSGTRLTVV.

The chain has TRBV29-1 and TRBJ2-7; 9 bases match TRBD2. CDR3 size: 16 residues. V lost 4 bases to trimming and J lost 0 bases; unmatched junction nucleotides: 10. The germline gives CDR1 SQVTM, CDR2 ANQGSEA. The CDR3 DNA reads as TGCAGCGTTGTAATGACTAGCGGAAGGAGCTCCTACGAGCAGTACTTC. This sequence encodes CSVVMTSGRSSYEQYF.